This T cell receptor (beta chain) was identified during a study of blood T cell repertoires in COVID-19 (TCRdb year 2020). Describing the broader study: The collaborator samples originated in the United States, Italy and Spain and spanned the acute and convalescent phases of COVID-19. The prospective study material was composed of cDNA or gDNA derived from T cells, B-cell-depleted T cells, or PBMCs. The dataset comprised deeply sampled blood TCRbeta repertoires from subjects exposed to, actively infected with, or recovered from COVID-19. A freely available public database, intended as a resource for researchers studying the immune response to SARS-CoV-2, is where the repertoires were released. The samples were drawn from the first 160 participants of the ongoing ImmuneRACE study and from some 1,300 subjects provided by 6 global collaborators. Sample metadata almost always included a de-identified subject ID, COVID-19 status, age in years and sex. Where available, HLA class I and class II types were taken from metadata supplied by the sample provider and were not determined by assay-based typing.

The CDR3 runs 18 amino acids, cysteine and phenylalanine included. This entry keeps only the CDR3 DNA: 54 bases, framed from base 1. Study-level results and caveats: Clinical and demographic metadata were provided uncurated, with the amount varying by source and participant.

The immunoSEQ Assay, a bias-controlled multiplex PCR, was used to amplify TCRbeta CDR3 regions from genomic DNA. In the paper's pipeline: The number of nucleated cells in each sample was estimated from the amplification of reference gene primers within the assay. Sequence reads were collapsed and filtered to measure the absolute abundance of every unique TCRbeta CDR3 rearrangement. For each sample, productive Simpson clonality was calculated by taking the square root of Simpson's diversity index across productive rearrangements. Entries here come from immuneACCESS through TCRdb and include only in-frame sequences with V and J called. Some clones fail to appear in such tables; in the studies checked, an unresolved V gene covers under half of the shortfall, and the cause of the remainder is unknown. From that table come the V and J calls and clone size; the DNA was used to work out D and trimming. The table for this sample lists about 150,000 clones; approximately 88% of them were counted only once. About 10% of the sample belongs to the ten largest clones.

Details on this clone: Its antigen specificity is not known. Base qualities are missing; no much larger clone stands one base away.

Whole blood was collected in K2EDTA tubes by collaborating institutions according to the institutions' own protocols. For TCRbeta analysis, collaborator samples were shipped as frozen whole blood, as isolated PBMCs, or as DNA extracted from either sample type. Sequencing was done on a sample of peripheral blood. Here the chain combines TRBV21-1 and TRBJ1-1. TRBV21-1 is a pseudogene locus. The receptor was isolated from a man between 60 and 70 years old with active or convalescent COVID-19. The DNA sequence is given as TGTGCCAGCAGCAAAGCCCCGAAGGACATCGGGGAGGACACTGAAGCTTTCTTT. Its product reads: CASSKAPKDIGEDTEAFF.